This TCR beta chain was captured by sequencing in a study of cytomegalovirus exposure and HLA in healthy donors. Comments on this clone: Its antigen remains unidentified.

Profiling relied on immunoSEQ multiplex PCR, and the TCRdb table lists in-frame clones only, not all of them. The sample yields under 200,000 clones, about nine tenths seen once. The CDR3 has 18 amino acids. Regarding the study as a whole: A list of around 160 TCR beta chains associated with cytomegalovirus was given.

Sequences were obtained from PBMCs. This clonotype originated in a man between 18 and 29 years old in good health and CMV-seropositive. The gene calls are TRBV21-1 and TRBJ2-5; TRBD1, as called in the table, went unchecked against the DNA. TRBV21-1 is a listed pseudogene. Written as DNA, the CDR3 is TGTGCCAGCACCAAATGGGACACGTCCAACGTGATTCAAGAGACCCAGTACTTC. Its protein product is CASTKWDTSNVIQETQYF.